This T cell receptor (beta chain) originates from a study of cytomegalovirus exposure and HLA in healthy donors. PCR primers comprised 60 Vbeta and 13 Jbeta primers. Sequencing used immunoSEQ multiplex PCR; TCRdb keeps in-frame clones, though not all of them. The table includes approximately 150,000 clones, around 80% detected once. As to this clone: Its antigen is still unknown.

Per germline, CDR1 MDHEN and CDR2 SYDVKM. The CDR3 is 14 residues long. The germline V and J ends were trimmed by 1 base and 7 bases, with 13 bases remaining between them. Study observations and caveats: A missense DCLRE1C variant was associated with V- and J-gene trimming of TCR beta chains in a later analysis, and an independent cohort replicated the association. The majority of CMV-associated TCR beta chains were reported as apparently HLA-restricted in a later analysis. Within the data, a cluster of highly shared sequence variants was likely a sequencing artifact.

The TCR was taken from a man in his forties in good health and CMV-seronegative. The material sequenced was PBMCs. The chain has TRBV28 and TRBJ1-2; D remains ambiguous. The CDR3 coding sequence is TGTGCCAGCAGTTTATTGGAGATTTGGTCTGGCTACACCTTC. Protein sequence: CASSLLEIWSGYTF.